This T cell receptor (beta chain) originates from a study of cytomegalovirus exposure and HLA in healthy donors. Whole-study results and caveats: The study reported that TCR beta sequences accurately predicted HLA-A and HLA-B alleles in most subjects. It was reported that the classifier diagnosed cytomegalovirus status with high specificity and sensitivity in both the original and validation cohorts.

A multiplex PCR was run with 60 Vbeta primers and 13 Jbeta primers. Sequencing was performed with immunoSEQ multiplex PCR; in TCRdb, only in-frame clones are kept and a portion is missing. The table records around 80,000 clones, almost 80% of them present only once. The germline V gene has CDR1 SEHNR and CDR2 FQNEAQ (reference sequence). V was cut by 5 bases and J by 5 bases, with 12 bases left in between. The CDR3 contains 13 residues. Notes on this clone: Its antigen remains unidentified.

Sequenced material: PBMCs. This sequence joins TRBV7-9 and TRBJ1-1; D uncertain. This clonotype was obtained from a female donor in good health and CMV-seronegative. Written as DNA, the CDR3 is TGTGCCAGCAGCCTTACAGCAGAGACTGAAGCTTTCTTT. Translating gives CASSLTAETEAFF.